The 22 T cell receptor beta chains listed next were all sequenced from one sample in a study of shared T cell receptors in the human thymus (TCRdb year 2021). Library preparation was by the immunoSEQ multiplex PCR assay. TCRdb's version of the immuneACCESS table is confined to in-frame rearrangements and falls short of the full clone set. An unresolved V gene accounts for under half of the shortfall where checked; the remainder is of unknown origin. This sample gives under 700,000 clones in total; approximately 80% of them show up just once. Roughly 0.013% of the sample goes to the ten largest clones. These data were also filed under a second study, of human thymus T cells.

The material sequenced was thymocytes. The source is a boy younger than two with a congenital heart defect. Donor details come from another sample of the same person, matched by shared clones.

V and J are TRBV14 and TRBJ2-6; the D gene is possibly TRBD2 (5 bases). This CDR3 has 20 residues. From germline, CDR1 is SGHDN and CDR2 FVKESK. The V end was cut by 1 base, the J end by 0 bases, with 19 bases between. The CDR3 loop is CASSQGKGIASSSGANVLTF. DNA for the CDR3: TGTGCCAGCAGCCAAGGAAAAGGCATAGCGAGCAGCTCTGGGGCCAACGTCCTGACTTTC.

The V call is TRBV15, the J call TRBJ1-2; perhaps TRBD1 as D (5 bases). CDR3 length: 14 amino acids. The germline V gene encodes CDR1 LNHNV and CDR2 YYDKDF (reference sequence). Deletions cut 7 bases from V and 0 bases from J, with 12 bases between. Here the CDR3 reads CATNTGSTNYGYTF. In nucleotides, the CDR3 is TGTGCCACCAACACAGGCTCTACTAACTATGGCTACACCTTC.

This clone has a handful of counts. The chain joins TRBV6-1 to TRBJ2-7; 13 bases are shared with TRBD2. The CDR3 has 13 amino acids. The V segment lost 4 bases and the J segment 6 bases; nucleotides outside the gene matches: 0. The germline CDR1 and CDR2 sequences are MNHNS and SASEGT. Here the CDR3 reads CASSGTSGGEQYF. CDR3 nucleotide sequence: TGTGCCAGCAGTGGGACTAGCGGGGGCGAGCAGTACTTC.

The J gene is TRBJ2-7, the V gene TRBV7-8; weak D call: TRBD1 (6 bases). V was cut by 5 bases and J by 3 bases, with 11 bases left in between. Germline CDR1 reads SGHVS; CDR2 reads FQNEAQ. CDR3 length: 13 residues. The CDR3: CASSLGQLYEQYF. The CDR3 coding sequence is TGTGCCAGCAGCCTGGGACAACTCTACGAGCAGTACTTC.

This sequence joins TRBV27 and TRBJ1-3, with TRBD1 as a possible D gene (5 bases). Germline assignment: CDR1 MNHEY and CDR2 SMNVEV (reference sequence). This CDR3 has 22 amino acids. Trimming removed 4 bases at V and 9 bases at J, with 40 bases between. CDR3 residues: CASSSHFPLSAGTPLMKGTIYF. The CDR3 DNA is TGTGCCAGCAGTTCTCATTTCCCCTTATCAGCCGGGACTCCCCTGATGAAGGGCACCATATATTTT.

The CDR3 spells CASSGDGTGVNYNEQFF. In DNA, the CDR3 is TGTGCCAGCAGTGGGGACGGGACAGGGGTAAACTACAATGAGCAGTTCTTC. The chain carries TRBV6-1 and TRBJ2-1, with 10 bases identical to TRBD1. CDR1 and CDR2 (germline): MNHNS, SASEGT. Trimming removed 4 bases from V and 3 bases from J; junction bases left unmatched: 9. CDR3 length: 17 amino acids.

This chain uses TRBV6-6 with TRBJ1-4; D may be TRBD1 (6 bases). V was pared by 5 bases and J by 0 bases, with 13 bases between. This CDR3 region has 16 residues. In germline, CDR1 is MNHNY, CDR2 SVGAGI (reference sequence). The CDR3 protein is CASSTGQPSTNEKLFF. DNA for the CDR3: TGTGCCAGCAGTACAGGACAGCCGTCAACTAATGAAAAACTGTTTTTT.

The rearrangement links TRBV6-5 to TRBJ2-5; tentative D call: TRBD1 (6 bases). Looked up from germline, CDR1 is MNHEY and CDR2 is SVGAGI. Trimming shortened V by 4 bases and J by 3 bases, and 18 bases separated the two germline ends. This CDR3 has 16 residues. The CDR3 protein is CASSSPGQQRKETQYF. CDR3 coding DNA: TGTGCCAGCAGTTCCCCTGGACAGCAAAGAAAAGAGACCCAGTACTTC.

The sample holds a few counts of this clone. The chain carries TRBV18 and TRBJ2-7, with 7 bases lining up with TRBD2. CDR3 length equals 15 residues. V lost 0 bases to trimming and J lost 3 bases; unmatched junction nucleotides: 5. Germline V CDR1 and CDR2: KGHSH, LQKENI. CDR3 bases: TGTGCCAGCTCACCACCGTCAGGGAGGGACTACGAGCAGTACTTC. Translating gives CASSPPSGRDYEQYF.

V usage is TRBV4-1 and J usage is TRBJ2-7; tentative D call: TRBD1 (5 bases). V was shortened by 4 bases and J by 4 bases, with 20 bases between the two germline ends. The germline V gene has CDR1 MGHRA and CDR2 YSYEKL. The CDR3 sequence is 16 residues long. CDR3 nucleotides: TGCGCCAGCAGCCCCAAGGGGCGGACACCTCATTACGAGCAGTACTTC. It encodes CASSPKGRTPHYEQYF.

In its sample, this clone was seen once. The rearrangement uses TRBV27 and TRBJ2-7, with D tentatively TRBD1 (5 bases). The CDR3 has 16 residues. The germline CDR1 and CDR2 sequences are MNHEY and SMNVEV (reference sequence). Trimming left V 8 bases short and J 3 bases short, with 23 bases between. The CDR3 sequence is CASSVAPEQGHYEQYF. The CDR3, as DNA: TGTGCCAGCTCTGTTGCCCCCGAGCAGGGTCACTACGAGCAGTACTTC.

In the case of this clone: The junction shows a germline mismatch at one end, possibly a read error. The rearrangement uses TRBV5-4 and TRBJ1-2, with a possible D match to TRBD1 (5 bases). CDR1 and CDR2 from the germline V gene are SGHNT and YYREEE (reference sequence). This CDR3 has 14 amino acids. Here the CDR3 DNA reads TGTGCCAGCAGTAGGGGCCGTACTCGCTGGGGCTACCCCTTC. Translated, it gives CASSRGRTRWGYPF.

The chain is built from TRBV9 and TRBJ2-7; 7 nucleotides match TRBD1. The CDR3 loop spans 16 amino acids. V lost 4 bases to trimming and J lost 3 bases; unmatched junction nucleotides: 13. Germline CDR1 SGDLS, CDR2 YYNGEE. In DNA, the CDR3 is TGTGCCAGCAGCTCCCAAGCAGGGGGAAACCTCTACGAGCAGTACTTC. This encodes CASSSQAGGNLYEQYF.

The chain is built from TRBV15 and TRBJ1-5; weak D call: TRBD1 (6 bases). V was clipped by 1 base and J by 0 bases, with 22 bases between them. CDR3 length: 20 amino acids. CDR1 is LNHNV and CDR2 is YYDKDF in the germline V gene (reference sequence). The CDR3 DNA is TGTGCCACCAGCAGAGCGCGAGGGCAGGGGCGACCCTATAGCAATCAGCCCCAGCATTTT. This sequence encodes CATSRARGQGRPYSNQPQHF.

V and J are TRBV5-1 and TRBJ2-7; TRBD1 might be the D (6 bases). Looked up from germline, CDR1 is SGHRS and CDR2 is YFSETQ. CDR3 length: 14 amino acids. Trimming shortened V by 2 bases and J by 5 bases, and 14 bases separated the two germline ends. The chain's CDR3 is CASSFGTLHHEQYF. The CDR3 DNA reads TGCGCCAGCAGCTTCGGGACACTCCACCACGAGCAGTACTTC.

In its sample, this clone was seen once. The J gene is TRBJ2-2, the V gene TRBV6-6; possibly TRBD2 for D (6 bases). Germline CDR1 MNHNY, CDR2 SVGAGI (reference sequence). Trimming removed 0 bases from V and 4 bases from J, with 9 bases in between. The length of the CDR3 is 15 residues. This CDR3 reads CASSYSGLLTGELFF. The CDR3 bases are TGTGCCAGCAGTTACTCGGGACTCCTCACCGGGGAGCTGTTTTTT.

This clone was found a few times. The rearrangement uses TRBV6-6 and TRBJ1-4; TRBD1 matches at 11 bases. Germline V lookup: CDR1 MNHNY, CDR2 SVGAGI (reference sequence). V dropped 0 bases and J dropped 8; count of bases not matched to a gene: 2. This CDR3 spans 15 amino acids. The CDR3 loop reads CASSYSDRGREKLFF. The CDR3 bases are TGTGCCAGCAGTTACTCGGACAGGGGGCGCGAAAAACTGTTTTTT.

The V call is TRBV5-1, the J call TRBJ2-5; 11 bases align to TRBD2. The CDR3 extends over 15 amino acids. Per germline, CDR1 SGHRS and CDR2 YFSETQ. V lost 3 bases to trimming and J lost 5 bases; unmatched junction nucleotides: 6. CDR3 bases: TGCGCCAGCAGCTGGGAACTAGCGGGAGTGGAGACCCAGTACTTC. Translating gives CASSWELAGVETQYF. The full variable domain, rest sourced from reference TRBV5-1 and TRBJ2-5, is KAGVTQTPRYLIKTRGQQVTLSCSPISGHRSVSWYQQTPGQGLQFLFEYFSETQRNKGNFPGRFSGRQFSNSRSEMNVSTLELGDSALYLCASSWELAGVETQYFGPGTRLLVL.

The J gene is TRBJ2-1, the V gene TRBV5-6; TRBD2 matches 11 bases. Per germline, CDR1 SGHDT and CDR2 YYEEEE. The CDR3 runs 15 residues. With 4 bases clipped from V and 8 bases from J, the junction kept 8 bases outside the gene matches. The CDR3 is CASSEGLAALDEQFF. CDR3 sequence (DNA): TGTGCCAGCAGCGAGGGACTAGCGGCGCTCGATGAGCAGTTCTTC.

The chain combines TRBV4-2 with TRBJ2-2; 10 positions agree with TRBD2. V was pared by 4 bases and J by 4 bases, with 6 bases of the junction left unmatched. Germline lookup yields CDR1 LGHNA and CDR2 YNFKEQ. The CDR3 runs to 16 residues. Here the CDR3 reads CASSLTSGMGTGELFF. CDR3 DNA sequence: TGTGCCAGCAGCCTTACTAGCGGGATGGGCACCGGGGAGCTGTTTTTT.

The chain employs TRBV4-1 and TRBJ2-7; TRBD2 matches at 7 bases. Looked up from germline, CDR1 is MGHRA and CDR2 is YSYEKL. This CDR3 is 15 amino acids long. The V gene end was trimmed by 4 bases and the J gene end by 2 bases; junction bases not matched to a gene: 8. CDR3 sequence (DNA): TGCGCCAGCAGCCCCTGGCTAGCGGACACCTACGAGCAGTACTTC. This encodes CASSPWLADTYEQYF.

The gene calls are TRBV19 and TRBJ2-6; D perhaps matches TRBD1 (6 bases). CDR1 and CDR2 from the germline V gene are LNHDA and SQIVND (reference sequence). The CDR3 has 20 amino acids. V was cut by 0 bases and J by 1 base, with 19 bases left in between. The CDR3 region is CASSIDRLGRGRSGANVLTF. Written as DNA, the CDR3 is TGTGCCAGTAGTATAGATCGGTTGGGCAGGGGAAGGTCTGGGGCCAACGTCCTGACTTTC.